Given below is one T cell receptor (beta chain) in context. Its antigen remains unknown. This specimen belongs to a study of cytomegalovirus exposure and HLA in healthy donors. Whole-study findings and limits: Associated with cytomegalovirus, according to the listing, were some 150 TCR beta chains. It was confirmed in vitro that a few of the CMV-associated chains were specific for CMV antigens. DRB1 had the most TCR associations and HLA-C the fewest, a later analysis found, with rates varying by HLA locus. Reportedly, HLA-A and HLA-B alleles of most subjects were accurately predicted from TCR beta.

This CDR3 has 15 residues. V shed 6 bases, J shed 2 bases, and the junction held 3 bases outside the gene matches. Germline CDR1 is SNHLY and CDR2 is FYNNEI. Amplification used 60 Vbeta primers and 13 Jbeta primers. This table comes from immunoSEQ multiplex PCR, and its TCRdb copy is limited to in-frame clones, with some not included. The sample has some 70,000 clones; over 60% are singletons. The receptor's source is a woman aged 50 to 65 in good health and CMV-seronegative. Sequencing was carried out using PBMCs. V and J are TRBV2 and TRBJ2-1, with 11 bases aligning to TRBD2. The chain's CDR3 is CASRELAGAYNEQFF. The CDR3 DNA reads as TGTGCCAGCAGGGAACTAGCGGGAGCCTACAATGAGCAGTTCTTC.